A selection of T cell receptor beta chains follows, all from one sample in a study of blood T cell repertoires in COVID-19. TCRdb's copy holds only in-frame clones and misses some; the assay was immunoSEQ multiplex PCR. In the table there are about 65,000 clones, around four fifths of which are singletons. The sequenced sample consisted of peripheral blood. The receptors shown here come from a human donor in a cohort sampled during active COVID-19. Each CDR3 is given with its conserved first and last residue. D genes are given only for firm matches. The size field is filled for only some rows; it gives once, few, many or a size class.

D	V	size	J	CDR3	DNA
TRBD2	TRBV2	.	TRBJ2-3	CASKTNPLRGRVADTQYF	TGTGCCAGCAAAACCAACCCCCTGCGCGGGAGGGTCGCAGATACGCAGTATTTT
.	TRBV6-5	few	TRBJ1-6	CASSYRGMNSPLHF	TGTGCCAGCAGTTACCGGGGGATGAATTCACCCCTCCACTTT
.	TRBV7-8	.	TRBJ2-1	CATKPEGKDEQFF	TGTGCCACTAAACCGGAGGGGAAAGATGAGCAGTTCTTC
TRBD2	TRBV5-4	.	TRBJ2-3	CASSLVGRLAGADTQYF	TGTGCCAGCAGCTTGGTCGGTCGACTAGCGGGGGCAGATACGCAGTATTTT
.	TRBV5-6	.	TRBJ2-1	CASSPTGEDNEQFF	TGTGCCAGCAGCCCGACCGGGGAGGACAATGAGCAGTTCTTC
TRBD2	TRBV5-1	once	TRBJ2-2	CASRTSGTNTGELFF	TGCGCCAGCAGAACTAGCGGAACTAACACCGGGGAGCTGTTTTTT
.	TRBV29-1	.	TRBJ2-7	CSVVFTGYPEQYF	TGCAGCGTTGTGTTCACGGGTTACCCCGAGCAGTACTTC
TRBD1	TRBV27	.	TRBJ2-1	CASSPDRGWAEEQFF	TGTGCCAGCAGTCCAGACAGGGGATGGGCGGAAGAGCAGTTCTTC
TRBD2	TRBV29-1	.	TRBJ2-5	CTGSGSQRETQYF	TGCACGGGAAGCGGGAGTCAACGGGAGACCCAGTACTTC
.	TRBV5-1	.	TRBJ1-1	CASSLGGWDTEAFF	TGCGCCAGCAGCTTGGGAGGGTGGGACACTGAAGCTTTCTTT
TRBD2	TRBV15	.	TRBJ2-7	CATSREGGRPTYEQYF	TGTGCCACCAGCAGAGAAGGCGGGAGGCCGACCTACGAGCAGTACTTC
TRBD1	TRBV6-1	.	TRBJ1-1	CASRDRANTEAFF	TGTGCCAGCCGCGACAGGGCGAACACTGAAGCTTTCTTT
.	TRBV6-5	.	TRBJ1-1	CASSQGRNTEAFF	TGTGCCAGTAGCCAGGGCAGGAACACTGAAGCTTTCTTT
.	TRBV3-1/TRBV3-2	.	TRBJ2-7	CASSQDPSGSSPSYYEQYF	TGTGCCAGCAGCCAAGACCCCTCCGGTTCGTCCCCTAGTTACTACGAGCAGTACTTC
TRBD2	TRBV5-1	.	TRBJ2-1	CASSFQAGGSSYNEQFF	TGCGCCAGCAGCTTCCAAGCCGGGGGGAGCTCCTACAATGAGCAGTTCTTC
.	TRBV10-2	.	TRBJ1-2	CASSEGPHYGYTF	TGCGCCAGCTCGGAGGGGCCCCACTATGGCTACACCTTC
.	TRBV6-5	.	TRBJ2-7	CASRRGSGNEQYF	TGTGCCAGCAGACGGGGGTCAGGCAACGAGCAGTACTTC
.	TRBV19	.	TRBJ2-5	CASSIFGRETQYF	TGTGCCAGTAGTATTTTCGGGAGAGAGACCCAGTACTTC
TRBD1	TRBV11-2	.	TRBJ1-3	CASSFELPGQGTGNTIYF	TGTGCCAGCAGCTTCGAATTACCGGGACAGGGGACTGGAAACACCATATATTTT
TRBD1	TRBV7-6	.	TRBJ1-4	CASSLASPGGSEKLFF	TGTGCCAGCAGCTTAGCGAGTCCAGGGGGAAGTGAAAAACTGTTTTTT
TRBD1	TRBV28	few	TRBJ2-7	CASSLGPGQASSYEQYF	TGTGCCAGCAGTTTGGGACCGGGACAGGCAAGCTCCTACGAGCAGTACTTC
.	TRBV7-9	.	TRBJ2-1	CASSLYRGGRDSYNEQFF	TGTGCCAGCAGCTTATACCGGGGCGGGCGGGACTCCTACAATGAGCAGTTCTTC
TRBD1	TRBV5-4	.	TRBJ2-7	CASSLGTGSGYEQYF	TGTGCCAGCAGCTTGGGGACAGGGAGCGGCTACGAGCAGTACTTC
.	TRBV7-8	.	TRBJ1-1	CASSLKRYEGEAFF	TGTGCCAGCAGCTTAAAACGGTATGAGGGCGAAGCTTTCTTT
.	TRBV19	.	TRBJ1-5	CASGPGDGVNQPQHF	TGTGCCAGTGGCCCGGGGGACGGCGTAAATCAGCCCCAGCATTTT
TRBD2	TRBV5-1	.	TRBJ2-4	CASSPGTSGVNQYF	TGCGCCAGCAGCCCCGGGACTAGCGGGGTGAATCAGTACTTC
.	TRBV10-3	.	TRBJ1-2	CAISADLGGSYTF	TGTGCCATCAGTGCCGACCTAGGGGGTAGCTACACCTTC
TRBD1	TRBV10-3	.	TRBJ1-1	CAIRDGQGNTEAFF	TGTGCCATCAGGGACGGACAGGGAAACACTGAAGCTTTCTTT
.	TRBV30	.	TRBJ2-6	CAWATGPGANVLTF	TGTGCCTGGGCCACAGGGCCTGGGGCCAACGTCCTGACTTTC
.	TRBV6-5	few	TRBJ1-5	CASSLQQGQPQHF	TGTGCCAGCAGTTTACAGCAGGGTCAGCCCCAGCATTTT
TRBD2	TRBV5-5	.	TRBJ2-2	CASSLMGGQGRELFF	TGTGCCAGCAGCTTGATGGGAGGGCAAGGCAGGGAGCTGTTTTTT
.	TRBV27	.	TRBJ2-5	CASSKHQSRETQYF	TGTGCCAGCAGCAAGCACCAGAGCAGGGAGACCCAGTACTTC
.	TRBV30	.	TRBJ2-2	CAWSSPGGRGGELFF	TGTGCCTGGAGTTCCCCGGGGGGCCGGGGCGGGGAGCTGTTTTTT
.	TRBV4-3	.	TRBJ2-3	CASSHQRASTDTQYF	TGCGCCAGCAGCCACCAGCGGGCCAGCACAGATACGCAGTATTTT
.	TRBV10-3	.	TRBJ1-3	CAIRTAGNTIYF	TGTGCCATCAGGACAGCTGGAAACACCATATATTTT
.	TRBV6-5	.	TRBJ2-1	CASRGGYSTYNEQFF	TGTGCCAGCAGAGGAGGGTACTCAACCTACAATGAGCAGTTCTTC
TRBD1	TRBV9	.	TRBJ1-1	CASSPHRGRTEAFF	TGTGCCAGCAGCCCACACAGGGGGCGGACTGAAGCTTTCTTT
.	TRBV5-4	.	TRBJ1-1	CASSGRGVFTEAFF	TGTGCCAGCAGCGGGAGGGGGGTGTTCACTGAAGCTTTCTTT
TRBD2	TRBV7-8	.	TRBJ2-5	CASSLGWLAGGQEETQYF	TGTGCCAGCAGCTTAGGGTGGCTAGCGGGAGGGCAGGAAGAGACCCAGTACTTC
.	TRBV9	many	TRBJ1-1	CASSAGTGDTEAFF	TGTGCCAGCAGCGCAGGAACGGGGGACACTGAAGCTTTCTTT
TRBD1	TRBV28	few	TRBJ1-2	CASSPGGGGYGYTF	TGTGCCAGCAGTCCAGGGGGTGGGGGCTATGGCTACACCTTC
.	TRBV11-2	.	TRBJ2-7	CASSPGLAYEQYF	TGTGCCAGCAGCCCAGGACTCGCCTACGAGCAGTACTTC
TRBD1	TRBV7-9	.	TRBJ2-3	CASRGQGAADTQYF	TGTGCCAGCAGGGGACAGGGGGCTGCAGATACGCAGTATTTT
TRBD2	TRBV7-6	.	TRBJ2-5	CASGEGNLSGTQYF	TGTGCCAGCGGGGAGGGGAACCTCAGTGGGACCCAGTACTTC
TRBD1	TRBV10-3	.	TRBJ2-6	CAIRDDRGGRANVLTF	TGTGCCATCAGAGATGACAGGGGCGGTAGGGCCAACGTCCTGACTTTC
TRBD1	TRBV7-9	.	TRBJ1-2	CASSYSDRVANGYTF	TGTGCCAGCAGCTACTCTGACAGGGTGGCGAATGGCTACACCTTC
.	TRBV6-1	.	TRBJ2-2	CASSEYRGNTGELFF	TGTGCCAGCAGTGAATATAGGGGGAACACCGGGGAGCTGTTTTTT
.	TRBV29-1	.	TRBJ1-3	CSVGVRGVSGNTIYF	TGCAGCGTTGGGGTCCGGGGGGTCTCAGGAAACACCATATATTTT
.	TRBV27	.	TRBJ2-2	CASSGLGFGLTNTGELFF	TGTGCCAGCAGTGGATTAGGCTTTGGACTAACAAACACCGGGGAGCTGTTTTTT
.	TRBV5-1	.	TRBJ1-2	CASRSGSSGGYTF	TGCGCCAGCAGATCCGGGTCCTCGGGAGGCTACACCTTC
TRBD2	TRBV28	.	TRBJ2-7	CASSLAGGGHEQYF	TGTGCCAGCAGTTTAGCGGGAGGGGGCCACGAGCAGTACTTC
.	TRBV7-9	.	TRBJ2-7	CASSLGSSEQYF	TGTGCCAGCAGCCTCGGGAGTAGCGAGCAGTACTTC
.	TRBV7-9	few	TRBJ1-2	CASSPRDPIGYTF	TGTGCCAGCAGCCCCCGAGATCCTATCGGCTACACCTTC